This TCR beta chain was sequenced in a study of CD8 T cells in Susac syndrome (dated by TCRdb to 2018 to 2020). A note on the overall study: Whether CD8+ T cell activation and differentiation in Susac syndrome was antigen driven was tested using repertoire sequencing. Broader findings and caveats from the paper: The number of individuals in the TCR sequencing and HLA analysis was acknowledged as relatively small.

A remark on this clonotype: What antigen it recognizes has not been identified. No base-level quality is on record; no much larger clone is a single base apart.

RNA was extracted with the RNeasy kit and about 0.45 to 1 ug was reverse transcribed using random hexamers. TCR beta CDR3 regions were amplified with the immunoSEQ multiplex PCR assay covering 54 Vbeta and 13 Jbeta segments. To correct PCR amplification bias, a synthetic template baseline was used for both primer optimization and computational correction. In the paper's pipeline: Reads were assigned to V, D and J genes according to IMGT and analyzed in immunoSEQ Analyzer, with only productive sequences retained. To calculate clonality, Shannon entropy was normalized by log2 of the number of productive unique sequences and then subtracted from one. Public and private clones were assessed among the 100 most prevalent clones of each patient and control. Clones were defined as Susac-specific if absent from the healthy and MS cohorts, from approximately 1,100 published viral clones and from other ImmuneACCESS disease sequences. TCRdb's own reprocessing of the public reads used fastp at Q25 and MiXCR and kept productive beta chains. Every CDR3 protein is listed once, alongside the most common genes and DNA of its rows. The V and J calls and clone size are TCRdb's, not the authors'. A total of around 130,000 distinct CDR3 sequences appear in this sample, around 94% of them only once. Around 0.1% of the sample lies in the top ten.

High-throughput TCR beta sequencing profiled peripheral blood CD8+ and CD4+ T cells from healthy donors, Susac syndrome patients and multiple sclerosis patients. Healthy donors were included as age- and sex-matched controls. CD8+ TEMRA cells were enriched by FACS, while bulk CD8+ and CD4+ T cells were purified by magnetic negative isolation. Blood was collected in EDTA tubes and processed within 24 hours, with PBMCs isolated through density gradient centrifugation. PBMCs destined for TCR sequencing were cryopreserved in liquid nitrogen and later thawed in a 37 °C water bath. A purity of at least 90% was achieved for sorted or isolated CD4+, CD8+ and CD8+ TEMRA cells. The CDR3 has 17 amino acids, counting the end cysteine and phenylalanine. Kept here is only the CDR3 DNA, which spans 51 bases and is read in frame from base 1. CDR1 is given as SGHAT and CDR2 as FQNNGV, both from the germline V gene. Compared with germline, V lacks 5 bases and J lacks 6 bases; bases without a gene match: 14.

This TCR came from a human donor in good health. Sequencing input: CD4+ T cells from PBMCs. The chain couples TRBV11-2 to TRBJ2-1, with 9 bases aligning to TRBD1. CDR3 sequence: CASSPNPGQGIVNEQFF. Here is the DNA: TGTGCCAGCAGCCCTAACCCTGGACAGGGGATAGTCAATGAGCAGTTCTTC. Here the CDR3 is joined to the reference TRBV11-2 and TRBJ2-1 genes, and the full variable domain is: EAGVAQSPRYKIIEKRQSVAFWCNPISGHATLYWYQQILGQGPKLLIQFQNNGVVDDSQLPKDRFSAERLKGVDSTLKIQPAKLEDSAVYLCASSPNPGQGIVNEQFFGPGTRLTVL.